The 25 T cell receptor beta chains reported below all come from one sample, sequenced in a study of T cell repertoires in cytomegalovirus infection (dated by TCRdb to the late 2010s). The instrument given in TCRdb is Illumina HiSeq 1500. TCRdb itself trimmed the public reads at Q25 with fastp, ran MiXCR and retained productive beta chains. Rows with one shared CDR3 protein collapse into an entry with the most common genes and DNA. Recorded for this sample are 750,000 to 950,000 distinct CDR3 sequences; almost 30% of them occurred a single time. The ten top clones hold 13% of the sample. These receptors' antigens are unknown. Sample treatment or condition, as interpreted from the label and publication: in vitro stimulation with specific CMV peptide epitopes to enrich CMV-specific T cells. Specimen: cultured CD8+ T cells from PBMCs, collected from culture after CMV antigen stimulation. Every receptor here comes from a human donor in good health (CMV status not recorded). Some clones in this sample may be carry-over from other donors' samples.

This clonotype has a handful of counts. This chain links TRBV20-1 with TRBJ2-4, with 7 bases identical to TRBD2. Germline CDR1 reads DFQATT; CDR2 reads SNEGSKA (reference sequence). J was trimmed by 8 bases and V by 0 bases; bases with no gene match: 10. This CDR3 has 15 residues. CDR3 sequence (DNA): TGCAGTGCTAGAGAGGGAGGGACGGTGGAAGACATTCAGTACTTC. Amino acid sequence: CSAREGGTVEDIQYF.

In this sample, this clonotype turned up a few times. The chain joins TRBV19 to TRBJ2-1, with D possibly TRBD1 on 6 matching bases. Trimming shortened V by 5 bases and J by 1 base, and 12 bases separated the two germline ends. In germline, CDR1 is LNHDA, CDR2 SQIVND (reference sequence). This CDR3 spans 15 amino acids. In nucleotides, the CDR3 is TGTGCCAGTAGTGTAGTACAGGGTTCCTACAATGAGCAGTTCTTC. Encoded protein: CASSVVQGSYNEQFF. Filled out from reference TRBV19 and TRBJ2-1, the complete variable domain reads DGGITQSPKYLFRKEGQNVTLSCEQNLNHDAMYWYRQDPGQGLRLIYYSQIVNDFQKGDIAEGYSVSREKKESFPLTVTSAQKNPTAFYLCASSVVQGSYNEQFFGPGTRLTVL.

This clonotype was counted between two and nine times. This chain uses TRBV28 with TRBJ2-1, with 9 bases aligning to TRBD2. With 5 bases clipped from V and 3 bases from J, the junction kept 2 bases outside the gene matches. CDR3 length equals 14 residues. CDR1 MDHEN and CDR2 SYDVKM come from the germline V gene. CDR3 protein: CASSRTSDYNEQFF. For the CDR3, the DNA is TGTGCCAGCAGTAGGACTAGCGACTACAATGAGCAGTTCTTC.

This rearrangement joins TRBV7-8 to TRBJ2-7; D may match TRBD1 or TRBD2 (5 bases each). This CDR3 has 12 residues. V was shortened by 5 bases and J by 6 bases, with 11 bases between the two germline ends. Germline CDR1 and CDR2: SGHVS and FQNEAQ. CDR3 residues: CASSPTEGEQYV. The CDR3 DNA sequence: TGTGCCAGCAGCCCGACAGAGGGCGAGCAGTACGTC.

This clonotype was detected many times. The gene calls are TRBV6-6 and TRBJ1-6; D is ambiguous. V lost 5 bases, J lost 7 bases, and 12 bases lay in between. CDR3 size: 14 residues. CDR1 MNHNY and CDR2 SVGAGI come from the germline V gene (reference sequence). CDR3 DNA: TGTGCCAGCAGTCCCGTTGAGCAGAATTCACCCCTCCACTTT. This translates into CASSPVEQNSPLHF.

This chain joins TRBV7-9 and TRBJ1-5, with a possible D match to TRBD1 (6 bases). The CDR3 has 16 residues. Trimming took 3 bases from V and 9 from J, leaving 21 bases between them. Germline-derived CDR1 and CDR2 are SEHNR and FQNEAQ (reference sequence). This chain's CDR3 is CASSLGEGDRLRPQHF. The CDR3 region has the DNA TGTGCCAGCAGCTTGGGCGAGGGGGATCGCCTCCGGCCCCAGCATTTT.

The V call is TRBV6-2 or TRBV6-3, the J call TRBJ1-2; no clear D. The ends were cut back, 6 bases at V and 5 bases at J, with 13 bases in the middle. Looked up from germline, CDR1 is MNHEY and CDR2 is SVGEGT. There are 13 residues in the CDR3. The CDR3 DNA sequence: TGTGCCAGCAGCCCCGATGCGGTATATGGCTACACCTTC. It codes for CASSPDAVYGYTF.

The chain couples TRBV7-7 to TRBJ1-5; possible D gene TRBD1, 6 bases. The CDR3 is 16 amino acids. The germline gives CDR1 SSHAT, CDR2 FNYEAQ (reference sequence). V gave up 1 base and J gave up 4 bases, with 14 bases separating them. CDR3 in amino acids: CASSLGSGAGNQPQHF. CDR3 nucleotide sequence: TGTGCCAGCAGCTTAGGGTCAGGGGCGGGTAATCAGCCCCAGCATTTT.

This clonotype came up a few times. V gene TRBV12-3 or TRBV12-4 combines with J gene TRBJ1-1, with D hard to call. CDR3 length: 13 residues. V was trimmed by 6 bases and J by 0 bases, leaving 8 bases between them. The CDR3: CASRDLMNTEAFF. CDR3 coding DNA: TGTGCCAGCAGGGACCTGATGAACACTGAAGCTTTCTTT.

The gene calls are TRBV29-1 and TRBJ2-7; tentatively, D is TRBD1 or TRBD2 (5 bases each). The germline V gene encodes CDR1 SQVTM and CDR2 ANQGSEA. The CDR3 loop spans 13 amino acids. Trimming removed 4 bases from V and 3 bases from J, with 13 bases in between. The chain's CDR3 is CSVVGRDRYEQYF. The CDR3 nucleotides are TGCAGCGTTGTAGGTCGGGACCGCTACGAGCAGTACTTC.

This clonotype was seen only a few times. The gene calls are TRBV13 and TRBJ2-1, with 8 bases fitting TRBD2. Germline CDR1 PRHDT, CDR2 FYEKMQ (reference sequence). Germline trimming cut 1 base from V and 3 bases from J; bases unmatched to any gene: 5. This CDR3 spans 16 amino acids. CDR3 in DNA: TGTGCCAGCAGCTTAGAGCGGGGGCCCATCTACAATGAGCAGTTCTTC. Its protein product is CASSLERGPIYNEQFF.

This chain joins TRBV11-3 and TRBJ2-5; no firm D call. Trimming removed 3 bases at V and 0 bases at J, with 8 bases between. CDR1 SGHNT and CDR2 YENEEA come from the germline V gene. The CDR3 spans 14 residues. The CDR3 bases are TGTGCCAGCAGCTTTAACTTTAACCAAGAGACCCAGTACTTC. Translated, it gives CASSFNFNQETQYF.

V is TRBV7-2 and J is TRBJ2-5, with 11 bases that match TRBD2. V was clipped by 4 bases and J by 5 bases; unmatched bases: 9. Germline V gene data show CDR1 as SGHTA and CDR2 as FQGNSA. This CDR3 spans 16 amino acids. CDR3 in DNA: TGTGCCAGCAGCTCTAGCGGGGGGCTGGGGTTGGAGACCCAGTACTTC. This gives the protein CASSSSGGLGLETQYF.

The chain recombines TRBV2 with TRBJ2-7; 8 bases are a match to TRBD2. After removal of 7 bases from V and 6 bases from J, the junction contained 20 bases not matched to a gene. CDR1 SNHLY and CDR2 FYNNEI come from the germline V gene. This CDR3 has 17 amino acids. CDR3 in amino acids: CASIRLTSAQGYGEQYF. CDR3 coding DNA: TGTGCCAGCATCCGACTGACTAGCGCCCAAGGCTACGGCGAGCAGTACTTC.

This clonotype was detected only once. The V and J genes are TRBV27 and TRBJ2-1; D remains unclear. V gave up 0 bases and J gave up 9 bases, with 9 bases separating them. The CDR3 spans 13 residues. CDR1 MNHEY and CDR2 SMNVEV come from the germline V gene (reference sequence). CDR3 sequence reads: CASSLSRTGEQFF. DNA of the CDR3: TGTGCCAGCAGTTTATCCCGGACGGGTGAGCAGTTCTTC.

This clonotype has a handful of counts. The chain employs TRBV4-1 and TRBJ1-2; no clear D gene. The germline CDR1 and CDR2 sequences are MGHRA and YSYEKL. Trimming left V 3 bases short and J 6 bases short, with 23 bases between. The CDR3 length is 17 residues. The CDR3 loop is CASSQGRRTPGEDGYTF. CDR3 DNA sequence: TGCGCCAGCAGCCAGGGTAGGAGGACCCCCGGAGAAGATGGCTACACCTTC.

The CDR3 coding sequence is TGTGCCAGCGCAGGGGGGGATAATGAAAAACTGTTTTTT. This gives the protein CASAGGDNEKLFF. The gene calls are TRBV5-5 and TRBJ1-4, with 7 nucleotides matching TRBD1. This CDR3 has 13 amino acids. CDR1 is SGHKS and CDR2 is YYEKEE in the germline V gene (reference sequence). J was trimmed by 4 bases and V by 7 bases; bases with no gene match: 4. Looking up the rest from reference TRBV5-5 and TRBJ1-4 gives the full variable domain: DAGVTQSPTHLIKTRGQQVTLRCSPISGHKSVSWYQQVLGQGPQFIFQYYEKEERGRGNFPDRFSARQFPNYSSELNVNALLLGDSALYLCASAGGDNEKLFFGSGTQLSVL.

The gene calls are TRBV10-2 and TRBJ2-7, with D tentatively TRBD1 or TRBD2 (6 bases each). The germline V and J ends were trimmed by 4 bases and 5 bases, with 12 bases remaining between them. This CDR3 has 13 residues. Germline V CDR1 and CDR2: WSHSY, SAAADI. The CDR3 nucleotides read TGCGCCAGCAGTGCCCCGGGGGCGGACGAGCAGTACTTC. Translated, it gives CASSAPGADEQYF.

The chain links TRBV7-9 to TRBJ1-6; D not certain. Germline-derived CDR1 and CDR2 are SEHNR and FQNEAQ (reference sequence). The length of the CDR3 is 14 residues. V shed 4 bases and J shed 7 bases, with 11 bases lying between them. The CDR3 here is CASSSKGGNSPLHF. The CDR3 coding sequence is TGTGCCAGCAGCTCGAAGGGAGGCAATTCACCCCTCCACTTT.

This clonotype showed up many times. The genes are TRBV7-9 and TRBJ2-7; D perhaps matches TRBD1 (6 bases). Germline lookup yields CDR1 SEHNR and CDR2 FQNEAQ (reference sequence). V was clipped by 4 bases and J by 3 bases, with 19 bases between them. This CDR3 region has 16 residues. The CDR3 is CASSSRAGRGVYEQYV. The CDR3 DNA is TGTGCCAGCAGCTCGAGGGCAGGCAGGGGAGTCTACGAGCAGTACGTC.

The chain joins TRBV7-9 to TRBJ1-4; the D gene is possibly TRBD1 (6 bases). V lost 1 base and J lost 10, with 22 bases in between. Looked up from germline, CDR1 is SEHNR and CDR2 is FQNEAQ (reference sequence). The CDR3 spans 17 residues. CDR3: CASSLDTGPASTGKLFF. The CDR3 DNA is TGTGCCAGCAGCTTAGATACGGGGCCAGCCTCGACAGGAAAACTGTTTTTT. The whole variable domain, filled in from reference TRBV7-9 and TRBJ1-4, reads DTGVSQNPRHKITKRGQNVTFRCDPISEHNRLYWYRQTLGQGPEFLTYFQNEAQLEKSRLLSDRFSAERPKGSFSTLEIQRTEQGDSAMYLCASSLDTGPASTGKLFFGSGTQLSVL.

CDR3 loop: CASSDENTYNSPLHF. The DNA of the CDR3 is TGTGCCAGCAGTGACGAGAATACCTATAATTCACCCCTCCACTTT. The chain joins TRBV2 to TRBJ1-6; no definite D call. CDR1 and CDR2 (germline): SNHLY, FYNNEI. The CDR3 contains 15 residues. The V and J ends lost 3 bases and 2 bases respectively, with 8 bases between them.

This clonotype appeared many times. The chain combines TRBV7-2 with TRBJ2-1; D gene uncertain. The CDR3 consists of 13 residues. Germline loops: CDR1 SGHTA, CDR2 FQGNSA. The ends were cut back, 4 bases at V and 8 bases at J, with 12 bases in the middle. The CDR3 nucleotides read TGTGCCAGCAGCTCCTGGACGACACATGAGCAGTTCTTC. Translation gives CASSSWTTHEQFF. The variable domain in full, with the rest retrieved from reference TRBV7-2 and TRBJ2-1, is GAGVSQSPSNKVTEKGKDVELRCDPISGHTALYWYRQSLGQGLEFLIYFQGNSAPDKSGLPSDRFSAERTGGSVSTLTIQRTQQEDSAVYLCASSSWTTHEQFFGPGTRLTVL.

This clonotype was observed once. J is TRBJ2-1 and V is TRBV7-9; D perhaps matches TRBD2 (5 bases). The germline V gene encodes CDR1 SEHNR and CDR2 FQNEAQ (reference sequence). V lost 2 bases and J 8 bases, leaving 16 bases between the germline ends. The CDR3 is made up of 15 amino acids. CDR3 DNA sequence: TGTGCCAGCAGCTTACAGGACTCCGGTTCGCATGAGCAGTTCTTC. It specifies CASSLQDSGSHEQFF.

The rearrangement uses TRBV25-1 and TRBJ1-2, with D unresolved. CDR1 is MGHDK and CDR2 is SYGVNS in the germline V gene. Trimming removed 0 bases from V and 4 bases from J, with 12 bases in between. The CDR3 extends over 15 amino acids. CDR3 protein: CASSEYWVDLYGYTF. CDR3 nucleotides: TGTGCCAGCAGTGAATATTGGGTCGACCTCTATGGCTACACCTTC.